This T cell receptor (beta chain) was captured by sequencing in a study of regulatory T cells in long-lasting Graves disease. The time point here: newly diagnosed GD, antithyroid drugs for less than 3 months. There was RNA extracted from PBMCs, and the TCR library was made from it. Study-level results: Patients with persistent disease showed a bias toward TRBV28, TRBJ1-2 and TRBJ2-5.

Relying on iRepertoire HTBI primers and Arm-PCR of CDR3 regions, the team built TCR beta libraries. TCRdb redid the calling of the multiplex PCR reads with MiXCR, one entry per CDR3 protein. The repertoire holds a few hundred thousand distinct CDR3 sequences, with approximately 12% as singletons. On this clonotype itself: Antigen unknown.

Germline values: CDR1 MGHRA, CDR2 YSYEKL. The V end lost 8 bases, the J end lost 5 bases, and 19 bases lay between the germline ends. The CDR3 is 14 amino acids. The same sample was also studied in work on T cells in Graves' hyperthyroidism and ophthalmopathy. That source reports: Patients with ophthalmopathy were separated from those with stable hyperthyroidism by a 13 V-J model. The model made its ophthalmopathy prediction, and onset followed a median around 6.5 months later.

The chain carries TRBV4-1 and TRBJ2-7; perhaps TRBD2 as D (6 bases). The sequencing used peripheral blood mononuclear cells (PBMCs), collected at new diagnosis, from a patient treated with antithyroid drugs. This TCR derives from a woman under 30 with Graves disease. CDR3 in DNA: TGCGCCAGCGCACGGGACTTTTCGTTCCACGAGCAGTACTTC. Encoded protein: CASARDFSFHEQYF.